This TCR beta chain comes out of a study of cytomegalovirus exposure and HLA in healthy donors. This CDR3 region has 14 residues. From germline, CDR1 is SGHDN and CDR2 FVKESK. V lost 0 bases to trimming and J lost 8 bases, with 13 bases between them. The PCR employed 60 Vbeta primers together with 13 Jbeta primers. The method was immunoSEQ multiplex PCR; TCRdb's version includes in-frame clones alone and lacks a portion of them. The table has approximately 240,000 clones, over 80% seen once. Input material: PBMCs. The chain has TRBV14 and TRBJ1-1; D might be TRBD1 (6 bases). The TCR originated in a woman aged 40 to 50 in good health and CMV-seropositive. The CDR3 nucleotides are TGTGCCAGCAGCCAAGAAAGGGGGTTCGGGGAAGCTTTCTTT. It yields the protein CASSQERGFGEAFF.